A selection of T cell receptor beta chains follows, all from one sample in a study of T-cell reconstitution after alpha-beta-depleted transplantation in children. TCRdb redid the calling of the PCR reads with MiXCR, one entry per CDR3 protein. The sample lists about 200,000 distinct CDR3 sequences; about 6% were seen once. Sample: PBMCs, taken before TCRalphabeta/CD19-depleted stem cell transplant. The receptor set was obtained from a girl under three years old with combined immunodeficiency, due to receive a stem cell transplant. CDR3s leave out the opening cysteine and the closing phenylalanine or tryptophan. Fields, in order: J gene, D gene, CDR3 length, V gene, CDR3 protein. D genes are given only for firm matches.

>TRBJ2-2|-|14|TRBV4-3
ASSQDSGSISGELF
>TRBJ2-1|TRBD1|13|TRBV12-3/TRBV12-4
ASTTARGSYNEQF
>TRBJ2-7|TRBD1|12|TRBV12-3/TRBV12-4
ASSPRDRVGEQY
>TRBJ2-7|-|14|TRBV28
ASSSPGQRGDYEQY
>TRBJ1-1|-|11|TRBV6-1
ASSVSPGTEAF
>TRBJ1-5|-|11|TRBV7-2
ASSLETYQPQH
>TRBJ2-2|-|11|TRBV5-5
ASSLGGSGELF
>TRBJ1-1|-|12|TRBV5-1
ASSQPLRPTEAF
>TRBJ2-1|TRBD2|13|TRBV20-1
SASEELAGWNEQF
>TRBJ2-1|-|12|TRBV28
ASSFRGSYNEQF
>TRBJ2-1|TRBD2|14|TRBV27
ASRIGIAGYYNEQF
>TRBJ2-7|TRBD2|13|TRBV7-9
ASSLGGLGYYEQY
>TRBJ2-1|-|14|TRBV29-1
SVEEGQGMVYDEQF
>TRBJ2-1|-|13|TRBV14
ASSAGTTFWDEQF
>TRBJ2-1|-|11|TRBV29-1
SVGGRSYNEQF
>TRBJ2-1|TRBD2|11|TRBV7-2
ASSLWREREQF
>TRBJ2-5|TRBD2|16|TRBV6-2/TRBV6-3
ASSRILAGGGITETQY
>TRBJ2-2|-|13|TRBV14
ASSQSLLRGGELF
>TRBJ1-2|TRBD1|14|TRBV20-1
SASRFYAGGDYGYT
>TRBJ2-2|TRBD1|13|TRBV27
ASSPRTGYTGELF
>TRBJ2-3|-|13|TRBV5-1
ASSFKFSGADTQY
>TRBJ1-1|-|13|TRBV25-1
ASSGRGRMNTEAF
>TRBJ1-1|-|12|TRBV5-5
ASSLQLMNTEAF
>TRBJ2-7|-|12|TRBV28
ASSSPGGSYEQY
>TRBJ1-1|-|9|TRBV29-1
SVEQNTEAF
>TRBJ1-2|-|11|TRBV4-2
ASSQAQFYGYT
>TRBJ2-6|-|17|TRBV3-1
ACSARVLEADSGANVLT
>TRBJ1-6|TRBD1|13|TRBV11-3
ASSLMAGTGSLLH
>TRBJ2-7|-|14|TRBV9
ASSVGSGTRTYEQY
>TRBJ2-7|TRBD2|16|TRBV4-2
ASSHYQIAGASSYEQY
>TRBJ2-1|-|13|TRBV2
ASSVLGRLSDEQF
>TRBJ2-5|-|14|TRBV6-2/TRBV6-3
ASSTRDPKRGETQY